This T cell receptor (beta chain) came from a study of blood T cell repertoires in COVID-19. Across the study: Donors in the United States, Italy and Spain gave samples during acute or convalescent COVID-19. T cells, B-cell-depleted T cells, or PBMCs provided the cDNA or gDNA that served as material.

Patients at the Seattle site were enrolled during active infection and followed longitudinally. The CDR3 extends over 14 amino acids. The V gene's germline CDR1 is LGHDT and CDR2 YNNKEL (reference sequence). V shed 6 bases and J shed 5 bases, with 11 bases lying between them. Under the authors' procedure: Reference gene primers were amplified, and this amplification served to estimate nucleated cell counts. The repertoire was sequenced with immunoSEQ multiplex PCR; TCRdb's copy has only in-frame clones and lacks some. Clone size and the V and J calls come from that table; the DNA yielded D and trimming. The data hold a few hundred thousand clones, with 90% observed a single time.

The receptor comes from a woman in her sixties with COVID-19, enrolled during active disease. The sequenced material came from peripheral blood. J is TRBJ1-6 and V is TRBV3-1 (or the pseudogene TRBV3-2), with D possibly matching TRBD1 (5 bases). CDR3: CASSRNRNNSPLHF. The CDR3 DNA reads as TGTGCCAGCAGTCGTAACAGGAATAATTCACCCCTCCACTTT.